Following are 17 T cell receptor beta chains from one sample sequenced in a study of blood T cell repertoires in COVID-19. Assay: immunoSEQ multiplex PCR; the TCRdb copy retains only in-frame clones and omits some. The sample includes about 320,000 clones, over 85% of them seen just once. Sequenced input: PBMCs or T cells enriched from blood (not recorded which). The receptors here all came from a man in his sixties who had recovered from COVID-19.

This clone is a singleton in its sample. The rearrangement joins TRBV5-4 to TRBJ1-4; D remains ambiguous. CDR3 length equals 14 residues. Trimming pared 1 base from V and 7 bases from J, leaving 11 bases between. Germline loops: CDR1 SGHNT, CDR2 YYREEE (reference sequence). The CDR3, as DNA: TGTGCCAGCAGCTTGAGCGGCGAGGGTGAAAAACTGTTTTTT. Its translation is CASSLSGEGEKLFF.

The genes are TRBV7-2 and TRBJ2-3, with 9 nucleotides matching TRBD1. The germline CDR1 and CDR2 sequences are SGHTA and FQGNSA. The CDR3 consists of 17 residues. The junction had 9 bases not matched to a gene; V was cut back by 2 bases and J by 3 bases. The CDR3 region is CASSLFVPGQGTDTQYF. CDR3 coding DNA: TGTGCCAGCAGCTTATTCGTTCCGGGACAGGGAACAGATACGCAGTATTTT.

This chain connects TRBV3-1 (or the pseudogene TRBV3-2) to TRBJ2-5, with unresolved D. CDR1 and CDR2 from the germline V gene are LGHDT and YNNKEL (reference sequence). V was shortened by 10 bases and J by 5 bases, with 11 bases between the two germline ends. The CDR3 covers 11 residues. This chain's CDR3 is CATSLVETQYF. Written as DNA, the CDR3 is TGTGCCACCTCCCTAGTGGAGACCCAGTACTTC.

The chain recombines TRBV4-1 with TRBJ1-2; no reliable D call. The V gene's germline CDR1 is MGHRA and CDR2 YSYEKL. Trimming removed 1 base at V and 5 bases at J, with 26 bases between. This CDR3 has 19 residues. In DNA, the CDR3 is TGCGCCAGCAGCCAAGTCCCTAGAAGAGCAGCTTCAGCTGGGTATGGCTACACCTTC. The encoded protein is CASSQVPRRAASAGYGYTF.

This rearrangement joins TRBV14 to TRBJ2-1, with 8 bases fitting TRBD2. There are 16 residues in the CDR3. The V segment lost 1 base and the J segment 7 bases; nucleotides outside the gene matches: 9. From germline, CDR1 is SGHDN and CDR2 FVKESK. The CDR3 region has the DNA TGTGCCAGCAGCCAAGTGGACGGGGGGGCGCGGAATGAGCAGTTCTTC. The encoded protein is CASSQVDGGARNEQFF.

With respect to this clone: The sample contains more than one DNA sequence encoding this CDR3. The chain joins TRBV11-2 to TRBJ2-7; no definite D call. Germline V lookup: CDR1 SGHAT, CDR2 FQNNGV. The V end was cut by 1 base, the J end by 2 bases, with 6 bases between. This CDR3 has 13 amino acids. The CDR3 protein is CASSLGSAYEQYF. The CDR3, as DNA: TGTGCCAGCAGCTTAGGCAGCGCCTACGAGCAGTACTTC. Drawing the rest from reference TRBV11-2 and TRBJ2-7, the complete variable domain is EAGVAQSPRYKIIEKRQSVAFWCNPISGHATLYWYQQILGQGPKLLIQFQNNGVVDDSQLPKDRFSAERLKGVDSTLKIQPAKLEDSAVYLCASSLGSAYEQYFGPGTRLTVT.

The chain recombines TRBV7-2 with TRBJ2-4; a weak D match, TRBD1 (5 bases). Per germline, CDR1 SGHTA and CDR2 FQGNSA. V was cut by 2 bases and J by 0 bases, with 8 bases left in between. This CDR3 contains 15 residues. CDR3 nucleotide sequence: TGTGCCAGCAGCTTAACAGGAATAGCCAAAAACATTCAGTACTTC. It is translated as CASSLTGIAKNIQYF.

V gene TRBV7-8 combines with J gene TRBJ1-5, with TRBD1 matching 8 bases. Germline V CDR1 and CDR2: SGHVS, FQNEAQ. J was trimmed by 5 bases and V by 1 base; bases with no gene match: 1. The CDR3 contains 14 residues. The CDR3 protein is CASSLGTGYQPQHF. As DNA, the CDR3 is TGTGCCAGCAGCTTAGGGACAGGGTATCAGCCCCAGCATTTT.

J is TRBJ2-7 and V is TRBV30; no clear D gene. CDR3 size: 12 residues. The V end lost 2 bases, the J end lost 0 bases, and 5 bases lay between the germline ends. Germline V CDR1 and CDR2: GTSNPN, SVGIG (reference sequence). In nucleotides, the CDR3 is TGTGCCTGGAGTCGGGTCTCCTACGAGCAGTACTTC. It encodes CAWSRVSYEQYF.

V gene TRBV6-5 combines with J gene TRBJ2-7, with D tentatively TRBD2 (5 bases). V lost 6 bases and J 5 bases, leaving 14 bases between the germline ends. Germline V gene sequence: CDR1 MNHEY, CDR2 SVGAGI. The CDR3 has 13 amino acids. The DNA of the CDR3 is TGTGCCAGCAGGCAGACTCTGGAGGACGAGCAGTACTTC. It is translated as CASRQTLEDEQYF.

The chain is built from TRBV7-8 and TRBJ2-3; TRBD2 matches 8 bases. The germline CDR1 and CDR2 sequences are SGHVS and FQNEAQ. The CDR3 spans 17 residues. V was clipped by 5 bases and J by 0 bases; unmatched bases: 10. The CDR3 spells CASSQRLSGASTDTQYF. For the CDR3, the DNA is TGTGCCAGCAGCCAGCGTCTTAGCGGGGCTAGCACAGATACGCAGTATTTT.

J is TRBJ1-2 and V is TRBV6-2 or TRBV6-3; 7 bases are shared with TRBD1. This CDR3 is 15 amino acids long. After removal of 3 bases from V and 8 bases from J, the junction contained 12 bases not matched to a gene. Germline values: CDR1 MNHEY, CDR2 SVGEGT. The CDR3 spells CASSYTLTGASGYTF. In DNA, the CDR3 is TGTGCCAGCAGTTATACGTTAACAGGGGCGTCCGGCTACACCTTC.

This chain uses TRBV3-1 (or the pseudogene TRBV3-2) with TRBJ1-2; D gene unclear. CDR1 is LGHDT and CDR2 is YNNKEL in the germline V gene (reference sequence). The V end lost 0 bases, the J end lost 4 bases, and 6 bases lay between the germline ends. The CDR3 spans 13 residues. The CDR3: CASSQDLSYGYTF. The CDR3, as DNA: TGTGCCAGCAGCCAAGATTTGAGCTATGGCTACACCTTC.

The chain has TRBV25-1 and TRBJ2-7, with TRBD1 identical over 9 bases. Germline V gives CDR1 MGHDK, CDR2 SYGVNS. This CDR3 has 16 amino acids. The V and J ends lost 6 bases and 2 bases, in that order; junction bases with no gene match: 11. The CDR3 reads CASRNSLGTGTYEQYF. CDR3 nucleotide sequence: TGTGCCAGCAGGAACAGTCTGGGGACAGGGACCTACGAGCAGTACTTC.

This clone was picked up a small number of times. The chain employs TRBV7-2 and TRBJ1-5; D gene unclear. Trimming pared 1 base from V and 4 bases from J, leaving 5 bases between. Germline assignment: CDR1 SGHTA and CDR2 FQGNSA. The CDR3 totals 13 residues. The CDR3 spells CASSLGPNQPQHF. The DNA of the CDR3 is TGTGCCAGCAGCTTAGGGCCGAATCAGCCCCAGCATTTT.

This chain uses TRBV10-3 with TRBJ2-7; 7 bases agree with TRBD2. Germline V gene data show CDR1 as ENHRY and CDR2 as SYGVKD. V lost 0 bases to trimming and J lost 0 bases; unmatched junction nucleotides: 2. The CDR3 runs to 15 residues. CDR3 in DNA: TGTGCCATCAGTGAGTCTAGCGGGCTCTCCTACGAGCAGTACTTC. Amino acid sequence: CAISESSGLSYEQYF.

The chain employs TRBV30 and TRBJ1-3; possibly TRBD1 for D (6 bases). Germline CDR1 reads GTSNPN; CDR2 reads SVGIG (reference sequence). This CDR3 region has 14 residues. The germline V and J ends were trimmed by 3 bases and 5 bases, with 14 bases remaining between them. The CDR3 bases are TGTGCCTGGAGGGCCGGGACAACGCGAAACACCATATATTTT. This gives the protein CAWRAGTTRNTIYF.